The clone carrying this T cell receptor (beta chain) occurred once. This record comes from a study of blood T cell repertoires in COVID-19. Clones were read by immunoSEQ multiplex PCR, and TCRdb kept only the in-frame ones, dropping some. The sample lists more than 400,000 clones, about 90% occurring once. The V gene lost 0 bases and the J gene lost 5 bases, with 7 bases spanning the gap. The CDR3 is 13 residues long. Germline CDR1 KGHSH, CDR2 LQKENI. The TCR sequence derives from a man younger than 30 who had recovered from COVID-19. J is TRBJ1-1 and V is TRBV18; D is uncertain. What was sequenced was PBMCs or T cells enriched from blood (not recorded which). CDR3 loop: CASSPPSVTEAFF. The CDR3 DNA is TGTGCCAGCTCACCACCCAGTGTGACTGAAGCTTTCTTT.